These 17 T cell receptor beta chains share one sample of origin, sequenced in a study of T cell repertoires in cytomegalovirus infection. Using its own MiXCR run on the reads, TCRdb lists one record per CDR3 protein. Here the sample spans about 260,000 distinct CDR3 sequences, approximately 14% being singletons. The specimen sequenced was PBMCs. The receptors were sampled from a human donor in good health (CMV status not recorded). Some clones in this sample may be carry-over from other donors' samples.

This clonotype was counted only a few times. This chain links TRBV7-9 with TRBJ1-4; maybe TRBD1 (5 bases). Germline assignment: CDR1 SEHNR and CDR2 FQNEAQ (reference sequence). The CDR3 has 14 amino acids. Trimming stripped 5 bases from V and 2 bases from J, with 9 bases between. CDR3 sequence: CASSPRQTNEKLFF. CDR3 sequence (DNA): TGTGCCAGCAGCCCCCGACAGACTAATGAAAAACTGTTTTTT.

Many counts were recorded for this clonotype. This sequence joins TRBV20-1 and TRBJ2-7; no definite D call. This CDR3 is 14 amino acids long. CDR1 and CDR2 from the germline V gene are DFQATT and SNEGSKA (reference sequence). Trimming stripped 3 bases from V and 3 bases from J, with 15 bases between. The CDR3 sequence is CSARRSDSIYEQYF. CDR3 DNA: TGCAGTGCTAGGAGGAGTGACTCTATCTACGAGCAGTACTTC.

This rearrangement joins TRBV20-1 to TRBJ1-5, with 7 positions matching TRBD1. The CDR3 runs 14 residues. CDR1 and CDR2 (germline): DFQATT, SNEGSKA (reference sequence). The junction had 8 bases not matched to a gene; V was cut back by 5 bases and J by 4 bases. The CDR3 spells CSALGGTDNQPQHF. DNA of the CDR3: TGCAGTGCTCTTGGGGGGACAGATAATCAGCCCCAGCATTTT.

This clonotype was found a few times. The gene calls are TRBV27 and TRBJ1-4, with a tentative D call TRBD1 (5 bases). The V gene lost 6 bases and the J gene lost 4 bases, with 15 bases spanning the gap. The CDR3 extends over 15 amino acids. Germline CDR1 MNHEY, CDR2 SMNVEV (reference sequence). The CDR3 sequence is CASRPPDSDNEKLFF. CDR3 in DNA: TGTGCCAGCAGACCTCCTGACAGCGATAATGAAAAACTGTTTTTT.

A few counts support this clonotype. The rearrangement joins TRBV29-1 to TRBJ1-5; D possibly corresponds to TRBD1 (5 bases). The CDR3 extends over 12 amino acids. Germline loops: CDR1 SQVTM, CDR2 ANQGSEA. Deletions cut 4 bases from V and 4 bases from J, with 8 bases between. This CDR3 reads CSVVAGNQPQHF. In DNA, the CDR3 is TGCAGCGTTGTAGCAGGGAATCAGCCCCAGCATTTT.

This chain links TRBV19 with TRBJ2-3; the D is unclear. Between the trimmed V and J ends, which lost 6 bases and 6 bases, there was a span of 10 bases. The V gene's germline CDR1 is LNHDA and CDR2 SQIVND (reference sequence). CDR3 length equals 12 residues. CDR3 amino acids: CASRIGGDTQYF. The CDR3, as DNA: TGTGCCAGTAGGATCGGTGGGGATACGCAGTATTTT.

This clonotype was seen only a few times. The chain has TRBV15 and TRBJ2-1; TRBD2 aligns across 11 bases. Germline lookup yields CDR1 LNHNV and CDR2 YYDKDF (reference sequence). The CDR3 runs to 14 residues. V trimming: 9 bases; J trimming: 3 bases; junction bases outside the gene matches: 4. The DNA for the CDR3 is TGTGCCACAGAAGGGACTAGCGGCTACAATGAGCAGTTCTTC. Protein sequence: CATEGTSGYNEQFF.

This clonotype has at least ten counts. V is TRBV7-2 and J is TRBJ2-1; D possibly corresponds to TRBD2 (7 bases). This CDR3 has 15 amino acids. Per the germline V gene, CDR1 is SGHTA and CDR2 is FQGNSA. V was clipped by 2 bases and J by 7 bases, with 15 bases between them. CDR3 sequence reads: CASSLSGGLSNEQFF. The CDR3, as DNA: TGTGCCAGCAGCTTATCGGGGGGCCTTTCTAATGAGCAGTTCTTC.

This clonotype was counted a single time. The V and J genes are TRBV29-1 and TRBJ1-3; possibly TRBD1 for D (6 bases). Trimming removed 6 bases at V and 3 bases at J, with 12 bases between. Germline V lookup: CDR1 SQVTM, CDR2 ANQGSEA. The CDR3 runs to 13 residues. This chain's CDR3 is CSVLQGFGNTIYF. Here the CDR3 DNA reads TGCAGCGTACTACAGGGCTTTGGAAACACCATATATTTT.

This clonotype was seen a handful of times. Written as DNA, the CDR3 is TGTGCCATCAGTGAGCCTAGCTTCGGTCTCTCAGAGACCCAGTACTTC. Translated: CAISEPSFGLSETQYF. V usage is TRBV10-3 and J usage is TRBJ2-5; D is possibly TRBD2 (5 bases). The CDR3 totals 16 residues. Germline V lookup: CDR1 ENHRY, CDR2 SYGVKD. Trimming stripped 2 bases from V and 4 bases from J, with 17 bases between.

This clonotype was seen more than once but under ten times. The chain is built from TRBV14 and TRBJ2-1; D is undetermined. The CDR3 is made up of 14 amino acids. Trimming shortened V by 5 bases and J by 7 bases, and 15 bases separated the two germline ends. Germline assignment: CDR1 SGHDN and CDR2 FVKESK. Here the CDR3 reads CASSVPGSGNEQFF. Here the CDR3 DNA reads TGTGCCAGCAGCGTCCCCGGATCCGGGAATGAGCAGTTCTTC.

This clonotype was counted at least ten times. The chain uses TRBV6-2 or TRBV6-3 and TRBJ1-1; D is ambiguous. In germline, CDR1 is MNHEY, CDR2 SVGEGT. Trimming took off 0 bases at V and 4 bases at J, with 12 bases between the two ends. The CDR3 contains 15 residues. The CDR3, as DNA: TGTGCCAGCAGTTACTCGACTCGTGTGAGCACTGAAGCTTTCTTT. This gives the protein CASSYSTRVSTEAFF.

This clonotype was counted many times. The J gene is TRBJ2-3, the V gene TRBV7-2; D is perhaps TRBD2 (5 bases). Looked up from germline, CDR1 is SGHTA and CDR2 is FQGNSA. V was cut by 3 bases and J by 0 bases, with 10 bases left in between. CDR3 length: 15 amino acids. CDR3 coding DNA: TGTGCCAGCAGCTTCGAGGGAAGGAGCACAGATACGCAGTATTTT. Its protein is CASSFEGRSTDTQYF.

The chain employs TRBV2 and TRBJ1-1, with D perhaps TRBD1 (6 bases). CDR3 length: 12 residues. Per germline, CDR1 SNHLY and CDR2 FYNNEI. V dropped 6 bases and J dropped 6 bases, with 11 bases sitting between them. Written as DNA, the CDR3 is TGTGCCAGCAGAAACAGGGTCTCTGAAGCTTTCTTT. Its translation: CASRNRVSEAFF.

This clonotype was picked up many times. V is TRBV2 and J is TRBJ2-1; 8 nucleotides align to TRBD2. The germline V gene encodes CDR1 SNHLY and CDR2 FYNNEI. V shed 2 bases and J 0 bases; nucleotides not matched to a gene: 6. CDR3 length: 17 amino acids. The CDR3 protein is CASSEIAGPSSYNEQFF. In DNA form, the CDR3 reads TGTGCCAGCAGTGAAATAGCGGGACCGAGCTCCTACAATGAGCAGTTCTTC.

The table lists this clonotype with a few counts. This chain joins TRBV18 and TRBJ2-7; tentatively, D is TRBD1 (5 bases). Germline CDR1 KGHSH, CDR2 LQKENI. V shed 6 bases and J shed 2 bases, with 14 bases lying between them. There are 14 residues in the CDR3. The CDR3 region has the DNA TGTGCCAGCTCGGAGACAGCCGAAACCTACGAGCAGTACTTC. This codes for CASSETAETYEQYF. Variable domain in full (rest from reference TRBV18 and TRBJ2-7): NAGVMQNPRHLVRRRGQEARLRCSPMKGHSHVYWYRQLPEEGLKFMVYLQKENIIDESGMPKERFSAEFPKEGPSILRIQQVVRGDSAAYFCASSETAETYEQYFGPGTRLTVT.

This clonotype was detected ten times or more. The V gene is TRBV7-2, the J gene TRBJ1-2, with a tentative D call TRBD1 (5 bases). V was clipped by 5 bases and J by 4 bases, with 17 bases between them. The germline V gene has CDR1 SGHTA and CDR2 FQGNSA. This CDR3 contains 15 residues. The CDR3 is CASSLTLGQGYGYTF. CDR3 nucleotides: TGTGCCAGCAGCCTAACCCTTGGGCAGGGCTATGGCTACACCTTC.